The rows below give T cell receptor beta chains drawn from one sample of a study of OX40 agonist ivuxolimab in advanced cancers. Sequencing was performed with immunoSEQ multiplex PCR; in TCRdb, only in-frame clones are kept and a portion is missing. The data contain some 52,000 clones, around 85% of them seen just once; the ten biggest clones take up under 8.5%. The input for sequencing was CD4+ or CD8+ T cells sorted from blood, taken in a trial of the OX40 agonist ivuxolimab. These TCRs come from an adult with an advanced solid tumor such as melanoma, head and neck, liver or kidney cancer. Both conserved end residues are part of each CDR3. Each record gives: clone size, J gene, V gene, D gene, CDR3 protein, CDR3 DNA. A D gene is named only where the DNA matches it firmly. Clone size appears in some rows only: once, few, many, or a class for an expanded clone.

- TRBJ1-1 TRBV19 - CASSMGGSPSTEAFF TGTGCCAGTAGTATGGGCGGGTCCCCCTCGACTGAAGCTTTCTTT
- TRBJ1-1 TRBV19 - CASSIDLDRLSGRSEAFF TGTGCCAGTAGTATAGATCTGGACCGCTTGAGTGGACGATCTGAAGCTTTCTTT
once TRBJ2-7 TRBV4-1 - CASSQVAIKLSEQYF TGCGCCAGCAGCCAAGTAGCTATTAAACTGTCCGAGCAGTACTTC
- TRBJ1-4 TRBV11-2 TRBD1 CASSFQGVNEKLFF TGTGCCAGCAGCTTTCAGGGGGTTAATGAAAAACTGTTTTTT
few TRBJ2-4 TRBV19 - CASSKLGMIAKNIQYF TGTGCCAGTAGTAAACTGGGGATGATAGCCAAAAACATTCAGTACTTC
once TRBJ1-5 TRBV5-6 TRBD1 CASSLNGQGDFQPQHF TGTGCCAGCAGTCTCAACGGACAGGGTGATTTTCAGCCCCAGCATTTT
- TRBJ2-5 TRBV5-8 TRBD2 CASSLERLAGTQETQYF TGTGCCAGCAGCTTGGAGCGGCTAGCGGGGACCCAAGAGACCCAGTACTTC
- TRBJ1-6 TRBV30 - CAWSSGGNSPLHF TGTGCCTGGAGTAGCGGGGGGAATTCACCCCTCCACTTT
once TRBJ1-5 TRBV29-1 - CSVGHPNSNQPQHF TGCAGCGTTGGGCATCCTAATAGCAATCAGCCCCAGCATTTT
- TRBJ1-1 TRBV5-1 - CASTGAGNTEAFF TGCGCCAGCACAGGAGCGGGGAACACTGAAGCTTTCTTT
- TRBJ2-5 TRBV6-1 - CASRRGETQYF TGTGCCAGCAGGAGGGGGGAGACCCAGTACTTC
- TRBJ1-2 TRBV27 TRBD1 CARVRDRGPGYTF TGTGCCAGAGTGAGGGACAGGGGGCCTGGCTACACCTTC
- TRBJ2-5 TRBV10-3 - CATGAQQETQYF TGTGCCACCGGGGCCCAGCAAGAGACCCAGTACTTC
- TRBJ2-3 TRBV7-9 - CASSLAGSTDTQYF TGTGCCAGCAGCTTAGCTGGCAGCACAGATACGCAGTATTTT
few TRBJ1-1 TRBV6-5 - CASRLNTEAFF TGTGCCAGCAGATTGAACACTGAAGCTTTCTTT
- TRBJ1-4 TRBV30 - CAWKLAGEKLFF TGTGCCTGGAAGTTGGCTGGTGAAAAACTGTTTTTT
- TRBJ2-5 TRBV23-1 TRBD2 CASPKARGAVETQYF TGCGCCAGCCCCAAAGCGCGGGGGGCCGTGGAGACCCAGTACTTC
- TRBJ1-2 TRBV10-2 - CASSEPGRDYGYTF TGCGCCAGCAGTGAGCCGGGGCGCGATTATGGCTACACCTTC
few TRBJ1-5 TRBV28 TRBD1 CAIIKGQNSNQPQHF TGTGCCATCATCAAGGGACAGAATAGCAATCAGCCCCAGCATTTT
- TRBJ2-1 TRBV29-1 TRBD2 CSVVGTSGGALRNEQFF TGCAGCGTTGTAGGGACTAGCGGGGGGGCCTTAAGAAATGAGCAGTTCTTC
- TRBJ1-1 TRBV21-1 - CADRDRGRRLNTEAFF TGTGCCGACCGGGACAGGGGGCGCCGGTTGAACACTGAAGCTTTCTTT
- TRBJ1-4 TRBV2 - CASSARQGGEKLFF TGTGCCAGCAGTGCGAGGCAGGGAGGAGAAAAACTGTTTTTT
- TRBJ1-2 TRBV6-5 - CASSLDPGNYGYTF TGTGCCAGCAGTTTAGATCCAGGGAACTATGGCTACACCTTC
- TRBJ1-1 TRBV6-1 TRBD1 CASSPTGLNTEAFF TGTGCCAGCAGTCCGACAGGGTTGAACACTGAAGCTTTCTTT
- TRBJ2-2 TRBV5-6 TRBD1 CASIRTGYTGELFF TGTGCCAGCATCCGGACAGGGTACACCGGGGAGCTGTTTTTT
- TRBJ2-3 TRBV7-2 - CASSLGLGGLAGLDTQYF TGTGCCAGCAGCTTAGGACTCGGGGGGCTTGCGGGTTTGGATACGCAGTATTTT
- TRBJ2-6 TRBV30 TRBD1 CAWSLSIIGTGGTGANVLTF TGTGCCTGGAGTCTCTCCATCATTGGGACAGGGGGGACTGGGGCCAACGTCCTGACTTTC
- TRBJ1-1 TRBV2 - CASSEQGTGTEAFF TGTGCCAGCAGTGAACAGGGAACGGGAACTGAAGCTTTCTTT
- TRBJ2-2 TRBV5-1 - CASSLSGQNTGELFF TGCGCCAGCAGCTTGAGCGGGCAGAACACCGGGGAGCTGTTTTTT
- TRBJ1-2 TRBV6-6 - CASRPPQVTYGYTF TGTGCCAGCAGGCCCCCGCAGGTCACATATGGCTACACCTTC
- TRBJ1-1 TRBV5-4 - CASYDFPGAAEAFF TGTGCCAGCTACGACTTCCCGGGGGCTGCTGAAGCTTTCTTT
- TRBJ2-7 TRBV9 TRBD2 CASSVDPSTSGVEQYF TGTGCCAGCAGCGTAGACCCCTCGACTAGCGGGGTCGAGCAGTACTTC
- TRBJ2-7 TRBV18 - CASSRVSRAYEQYF TGTGCCAGCTCACGGGTCTCCCGGGCCTACGAGCAGTACTTC
- TRBJ1-5 TRBV5-6 TRBD1 CASSSTGIYSNQPQHF TGTGCCAGCAGCTCGACAGGGATCTATAGCAATCAGCCCCAGCATTTT
- TRBJ1-2 TRBV7-9 - CASSKYSDRNYGYTF TGTGCCAGCAGCAAATACTCGGACAGAAACTATGGCTACACCTTC
once TRBJ2-7 TRBV6-5 - CASSYYSRGEQYF TGTGCCAGCAGTTACTACTCTCGGGGCGAGCAGTACTTC
- TRBJ1-3 TRBV28 - CASSSPSEAGNTIYF TGTGCCAGCAGTTCCCCCTCGGAGGCTGGAAACACCATATATTTT
- TRBJ1-1 TRBV6-4 - CASSPGGTEAFF TGTGCCAGCAGTCCTGGGGGTACTGAAGCTTTCTTT
- TRBJ1-2 TRBV6-1 TRBD1 CASSASLGQSYGYTF TGTGCCAGCAGTGCAAGCTTGGGACAGAGCTATGGCTACACCTTC
- TRBJ2-1 TRBV7-2 TRBD2 CASSLPTSGGRVFYNEQFF TGTGCCAGCAGCCTGCCCACTAGCGGGGGCCGCGTTTTCTACAATGAGCAGTTCTTC
- TRBJ1-2 TRBV6-6 - CASSSGGIPYYGYTF TGTGCCAGCAGTTCGGGCGGGATCCCCTACTATGGCTACACCTTC
- TRBJ1-2 TRBV28 - CASSLLQGLGGYTF TGTGCCAGCAGTTTACTACAGGGCTTGGGGGGCTACACCTTC
- TRBJ2-7 TRBV18 - CASSPPSVPYEQYF TGTGCCAGCTCACCACCCTCGGTCCCCTACGAGCAGTACTTC
- TRBJ1-4 TRBV18 - CASSPRTPGKGQYLEKLFF TGTGCCAGCTCACCAAGGACACCCGGAAAGGGGCAGTATCTTGAAAAACTGTTTTTT
- TRBJ2-7 TRBV7-7 - CASSSGGFGDEQYF TGTGCCAGCAGCTCTGGGGGTTTTGGCGACGAGCAGTACTTC
- TRBJ1-5 TRBV6-1 - CASSEALGGAAYQPQHF TGTGCCAGCAGTGAAGCGCTGGGGGGGGCGGCGTATCAGCCCCAGCATTTT
- TRBJ1-2 TRBV6-5 TRBD1 CASTNGQGAVDGYTF TGTGCCAGCACCAACGGACAGGGGGCGGTAGATGGCTACACCTTC
- TRBJ1-5 TRBV7-6 - CASSTQIDQPQHF TGTGCCAGCAGTACACAAATTGATCAGCCCCAGCATTTT
- TRBJ2-7 TRBV30 - CAWIKLDAYEQYF TGTGCCTGGATCAAACTGGACGCCTACGAGCAGTACTTC
- TRBJ2-5 TRBV6-5 TRBD1 CASRQGGQETQYF TGTGCCAGTCGACAGGGGGGCCAAGAGACCCAGTACTTC
- TRBJ1-1 TRBV5-1 - CASSYLDSGTEAFF TGCGCCAGCAGCTACCTAGACAGTGGCACTGAAGCTTTCTTT